These 4 T cell receptor beta chains came from one sample sequenced in a study of blood T cell repertoires in COVID-19. Data came from immunoSEQ multiplex PCR; TCRdb stores just in-frame clones and leaves some out. The sample consists of under 200,000 clones, less than 90% of them appearing once. The sample taken for sequencing was peripheral blood. These receptor sequences come from a woman between 65 and 79 years old with acute or convalescent COVID-19.

The gene calls are TRBV5-4 and TRBJ2-7; 11 bases map to TRBD2. CDR3 size: 17 residues. Germline trimming cut 4 bases from V and 2 bases from J; bases unmatched to any gene: 11. Looked up from germline, CDR1 is SGHNT and CDR2 is YYREEE (reference sequence). This CDR3 reads CASSARGPTSGAYEQYF. The CDR3 DNA follows: TGTGCCAGCAGCGCACGGGGACCGACTAGCGGGGCCTACGAGCAGTACTTC.

The chain is built from TRBV6-2 or TRBV6-3 and TRBJ1-1; TRBD1 aligns across 9 bases. The germline V gene has CDR1 MNHEY and CDR2 SVGEGT. Unmatched junction bases numbered 3, after V lost 6 bases and J lost 1 base. CDR3 length: 14 amino acids. The CDR3 sequence: CASSWDRENTEAFF. CDR3 DNA sequence: TGTGCCAGCAGCTGGGACAGGGAGAACACTGAAGCTTTCTTT.

The chain joins TRBV23-1 to TRBJ2-3; TRBD1 agrees at 7 bases. TRBV23-1 is an ORF for which the function is uncertain. V trimming: 0 bases; J trimming: 1 base; junction bases outside the gene matches: 13. There are 19 residues in the CDR3. The CDR3 reads CASSQSRPGGPFGTDTQYF. CDR3 bases: TGCGCCAGCAGTCAATCACGGCCAGGGGGTCCCTTCGGCACAGATACGCAGTATTTT.

The rearrangement links TRBV6-5 to TRBJ1-2; 8 bases align to TRBD1. The germline V gene encodes CDR1 MNHEY and CDR2 SVGAGI. J lost 3 bases, V lost 0 bases, and 6 bases had no gene match. The CDR3 extends over 16 amino acids. The CDR3 here is CASSYSAGQGDYGYTF. In nucleotides, the CDR3 is TGTGCCAGCAGTTACTCTGCCGGACAGGGTGACTATGGCTACACCTTC.